Sequencing of this T cell receptor (beta chain) was carried out in a study of a mutant IDH1 vaccine in newly diagnosed glioma. Study at large: With temozolomide cycles, or 4-6 weeks after radiotherapy alone, vaccination was started. Treated patients, averaging roughly 40 years, were 62.5% male and around 40% female. Previous care, which was radiotherapy, temozolomide, or both, most often involved both.

Findings and caveats of the study: There seemed to be no relation between pseudoprogression and changes in top peripheral T cell clonotypes.

The time point: week 35, safety follow-up. Each dose of the vaccine consisted of 300 ug of mutant IDH1 20-mer peptide, with topical imiquimod. The V and J ends lost 0 bases and 6 bases respectively, with 8 bases between them. CDR1 GTSNPN and CDR2 SVGIG come from the germline V gene (reference sequence). The CDR3 runs to 12 residues. Notes on this clone: Its antigen is currently unknown.

Produced via immunoSEQ multiplex PCR; TCRdb's table is partial and in-frame only. The sample contains more than 25,000 clones, over 70% of which appear only once. The source was PBMCs, collected from a glioma patient whose treatment included an IDH1 peptide vaccine. V and J are TRBV30 and TRBJ1-1, with D unclear. This clonotype originated in a woman aged 25 to 39 with glioma. Some clones in this sample may be carry-over from other donors' samples. This CDR3 is CAWSVRGAEAFF. The CDR3 nucleotides are TGTGCCTGGAGTGTACGAGGAGCTGAAGCTTTCTTT.